The 23 T cell receptor beta chains presented below share a single source sample, sequenced in a study of CD8 T cells in cerebrospinal fluid in Alzheimer's disease. TCRdb processed the 10x single-cell sequencing reads again and assigns one entry to each CDR3 protein, with no DNA. With under 1,500 distinct CDR3 sequences in the sample, the ten largest clones hold around 8.6%. The sequenced sample consisted of cerebrospinal fluid. The receptors shown here come from a human donor in good health.

This clonotype is deemed medium-sized by its frequency. The V call is TRBV5-6, the J call TRBJ1-3. CDR3 size: 16 residues. Germline CDR1 reads SGHDT; CDR2 reads YYEEEE. The CDR3 here is CASSFRGDYSGNTIYF.

This clonotype shows up as large by frequency. The J gene is TRBJ2-7, the V gene TRBV4-3. The CDR3 sequence is 11 residues long. Germline-derived CDR1 and CDR2 are LGHNA and YSLEER. The CDR3 is CASSSSYEQYF.

This clonotype shows up as medium-sized by frequency. This chain links TRBV30 with TRBJ1-1. The CDR3 loop spans 13 amino acids. The germline V gene encodes CDR1 GTSNPN and CDR2 SVGIG (reference sequence). The CDR3 spells CAWSALGSTEAFF. The full variable domain, completed using reference TRBV30 and TRBJ1-1, is SQTIHQWPATLVQPVGSPLSLECTVEGTSNPNLYWYRQAAGRGLQLLFYSVGIGQISSEVPQNLSASRPQDRQFILSSKKLLLSDSGFYLCAWSALGSTEAFFGQGTRLTVV.

Judged by frequency, this clonotype is medium-sized. The rearrangement uses TRBV6-2 or TRBV6-3 and TRBJ2-7; TCRdb reports TRBD2, a call that lacks DNA to check it against. Germline assignment: CDR1 MNHEY and CDR2 SVGEGT. This CDR3 has 15 amino acids. The CDR3 sequence: CASSYSAGGPYEQYF.

In terms of frequency, this clonotype is medium-sized. The chain combines TRBV6-1 with TRBJ1-2; checking the TCRdb D call of TRBD1 is not possible without DNA. This CDR3 is 14 amino acids long. Germline V gene lookup returns CDR1 MNHNS and CDR2 SASEGT. The CDR3: CASSEVLGHYGYTF.

This clonotype shows up as medium-sized (0.01 to 0.1%) by frequency. This chain joins TRBV10-3 and TRBJ2-3; as DNA is missing, the TRBD2 call by TCRdb cannot be tested. Per the germline V gene, CDR1 is ENHRY and CDR2 is SYGVKD. This CDR3 is built from 16 residues. This chain's CDR3 is CATGPGTSGRADTQYF.

Its frequency marks this clonotype as medium-sized. This chain uses TRBV30 with TRBJ1-2. This CDR3 has 15 residues. Germline lookup yields CDR1 GTSNPN and CDR2 SVGIG (reference sequence). CDR3 region: CAWRTHETDNYGYTF.

According to its frequency, this clonotype is medium-sized. This rearrangement joins TRBV14 to TRBJ2-7; TCRdb's D call of TRBD1 is untestable without DNA. The CDR3 totals 15 residues. CDR1 and CDR2 (germline): SGHDN, FVKESK. The CDR3 sequence is CASSTGTGARYEQYF.

This clonotype is classed as medium-sized (0.01 to 0.1%) by frequency. V is TRBV3-1 and J is TRBJ2-3; TCRdb indicates TRBD2, and absent DNA this call remains unverified. This CDR3 spans 14 amino acids. In germline, CDR1 is LGHDT, CDR2 YNNKEL (reference sequence). The CDR3: CASSAGGGTDTQYF.

Measured by frequency, this clonotype is medium-sized. The rearrangement links TRBV6-5 to TRBJ1-6. CDR3 length equals 13 residues. Germline loops: CDR1 MNHEY, CDR2 SVGAGI. This chain's CDR3 is CASSYSISVPLHF.

This chain connects TRBV7-2 to TRBJ2-1; TCRdb picks TRBD2, but there is no DNA to check that call. Germline loops: CDR1 SGHTA, CDR2 FQGNSA. This CDR3 contains 16 residues. CDR3 sequence reads: CASSSPGTAANNEQFF.

According to its frequency, this clonotype is medium-sized. The chain employs TRBV5-1 and TRBJ2-1. This CDR3 contains 12 residues. Per germline, CDR1 SGHRS and CDR2 YFSETQ. The CDR3 here is CASSLFRNEQFF.

In terms of frequency, this clonotype is large. This chain connects TRBV5-1 to TRBJ2-7. CDR3 size: 16 residues. Germline V gene sequence: CDR1 SGHRS, CDR2 YFSETQ. The CDR3 protein is CASSLLIGLTTYEQYF.

By frequency, this clonotype is large. V gene TRBV7-9 combines with J gene TRBJ2-6. CDR1 SEHNR and CDR2 FQNEAQ come from the germline V gene (reference sequence). The CDR3 totals 14 residues. This CDR3 is CASSPRAGANVLTF.

This clonotype counts as large by frequency. V is TRBV10-3 and J is TRBJ1-2. Germline values: CDR1 ENHRY, CDR2 SYGVKD. The CDR3 runs to 11 residues. CDR3: CAISDTYGYTF.

This clonotype is deemed large (0.1 to 1%) by its frequency. This chain joins TRBV10-3 and TRBJ2-6. The length of the CDR3 is 15 residues. Germline lookup yields CDR1 ENHRY and CDR2 SYGVKD. The chain's CDR3 is CAINVNPSGANVLTF.

This clonotype is classed as medium-sized (0.01 to 0.1%) by frequency. The chain combines TRBV21-1 with TRBJ2-5; TCRdb reports TRBD2, a call that lacks DNA to check it against. TRBV21-1 is given as a pseudogene. This CDR3 has 19 residues. This chain's CDR3 is CASSCPPQFERGDQETQYF.

This clonotype shows up as medium-sized by frequency. V gene TRBV6-6 combines with J gene TRBJ2-1; lacking DNA, the TRBD1 call made by TCRdb goes unchecked. Germline CDR1 reads MNHNY; CDR2 reads SVGAGI (reference sequence). The CDR3 runs to 16 residues. CDR3 loop: CASTSDRAAPYNEQFF.

Frequency places this clonotype as medium-sized. This sequence joins TRBV19 and TRBJ1-3; without DNA, the TCRdb call of TRBD1 cannot be checked. There are 17 residues in the CDR3. CDR1 is LNHDA, CDR2 SQIVND, per germline (reference sequence). CDR3 loop: CASSTSGGANTGNTIYF.

Considering frequency, this clonotype is medium-sized. This chain links TRBV5-1 with TRBJ2-1; TCRdb gives TRBD2 as the D gene, but with no DNA this cannot be confirmed. Germline loops: CDR1 SGHRS, CDR2 YFSETQ. The CDR3 covers 17 residues. CDR3: CASSLGLADLAGNEQFF.

This clonotype shows up as medium-sized (0.01 to 0.1%) by frequency. V is TRBV2 and J is TRBJ1-6; the D call from TCRdb, TRBD1, cannot be confirmed without DNA. Germline values: CDR1 SNHLY, CDR2 FYNNEI. The CDR3 loop spans 14 amino acids. This chain's CDR3 is CASSQQGANSPLHF.

The rearrangement uses TRBV20-1 and TRBJ2-4; TCRdb gives TRBD1 as the D gene, but with no DNA this cannot be confirmed. The CDR3 loop spans 16 amino acids. In germline, CDR1 is DFQATT, CDR2 SNEGSKA (reference sequence). This CDR3 is CSARDRGDLAKNIQYF.

This clonotype is large by frequency. The genes are TRBV20-1 and TRBJ2-1; the D call of TRBD1 rests on TCRdb alone, since no DNA is present to check it. Per the germline V gene, CDR1 is DFQATT and CDR2 is SNEGSKA (reference sequence). This CDR3 has 14 residues. The CDR3 sequence is CSARDRVSYNEQFF.